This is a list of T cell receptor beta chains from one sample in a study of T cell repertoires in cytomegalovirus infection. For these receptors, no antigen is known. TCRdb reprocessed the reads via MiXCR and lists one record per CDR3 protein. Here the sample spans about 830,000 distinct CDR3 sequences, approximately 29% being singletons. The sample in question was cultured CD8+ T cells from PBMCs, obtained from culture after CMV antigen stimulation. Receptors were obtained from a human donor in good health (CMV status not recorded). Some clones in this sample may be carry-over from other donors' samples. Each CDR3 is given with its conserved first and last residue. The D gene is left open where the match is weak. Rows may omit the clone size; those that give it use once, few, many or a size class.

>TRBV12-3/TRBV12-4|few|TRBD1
CASSAGTATTGANVLTF
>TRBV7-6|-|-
CASSNQWGGLNNEQFF
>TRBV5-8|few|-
CASSPTGILHNEQFF
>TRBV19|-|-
CASGNSMNTEAFF
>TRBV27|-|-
CASSLYSGSQETQYF
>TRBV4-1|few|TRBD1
CASSQVGDSPYEQYF
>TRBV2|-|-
CASSGSRQALLNSPLHF
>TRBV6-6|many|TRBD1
CASSPPDRVNTEAFF
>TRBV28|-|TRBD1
CASSLGTGRSPLHF
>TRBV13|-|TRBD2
CASSSTSRSYNEQFF
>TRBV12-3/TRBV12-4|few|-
CASTPQGGGELFF
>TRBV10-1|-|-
CASSELEGLNTEAFF
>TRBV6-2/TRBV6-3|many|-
CASSYAGNQPQHF
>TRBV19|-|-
CASSLDENYGYTF